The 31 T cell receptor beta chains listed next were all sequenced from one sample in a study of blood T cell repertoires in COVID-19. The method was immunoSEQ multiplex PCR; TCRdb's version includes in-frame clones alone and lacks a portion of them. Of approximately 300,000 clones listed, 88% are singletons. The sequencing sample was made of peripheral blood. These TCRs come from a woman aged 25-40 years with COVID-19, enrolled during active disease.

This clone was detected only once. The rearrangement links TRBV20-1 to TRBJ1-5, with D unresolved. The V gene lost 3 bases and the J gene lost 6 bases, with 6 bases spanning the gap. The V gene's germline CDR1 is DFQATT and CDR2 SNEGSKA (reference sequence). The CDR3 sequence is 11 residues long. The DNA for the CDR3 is TGCAGTGCTAGGGGCTTTCAGCCCCAGCATTTT. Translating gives CSARGFQPQHF.

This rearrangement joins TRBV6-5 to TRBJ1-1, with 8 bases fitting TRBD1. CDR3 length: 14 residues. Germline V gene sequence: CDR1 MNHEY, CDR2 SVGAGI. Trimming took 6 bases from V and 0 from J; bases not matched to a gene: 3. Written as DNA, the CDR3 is TGTGCCAGCAGACCGGGACAGGTGAACACTGAAGCTTTCTTT. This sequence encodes CASRPGQVNTEAFF.

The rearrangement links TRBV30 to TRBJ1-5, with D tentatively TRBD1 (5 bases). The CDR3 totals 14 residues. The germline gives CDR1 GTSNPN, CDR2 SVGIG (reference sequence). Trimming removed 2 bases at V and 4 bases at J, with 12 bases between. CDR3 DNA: TGTGCCTGGAGTCGCAGCGGGGGGAATCAGCCCCAGCATTTT. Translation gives CAWSRSGGNQPQHF.

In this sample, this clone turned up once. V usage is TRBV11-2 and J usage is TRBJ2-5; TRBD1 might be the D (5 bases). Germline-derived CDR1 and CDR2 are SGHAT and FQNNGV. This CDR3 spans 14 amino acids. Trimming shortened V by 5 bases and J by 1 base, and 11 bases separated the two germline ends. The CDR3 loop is CASSPQALQETQYF. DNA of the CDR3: TGTGCCAGCAGCCCACAGGCCCTCCAAGAGACCCAGTACTTC.

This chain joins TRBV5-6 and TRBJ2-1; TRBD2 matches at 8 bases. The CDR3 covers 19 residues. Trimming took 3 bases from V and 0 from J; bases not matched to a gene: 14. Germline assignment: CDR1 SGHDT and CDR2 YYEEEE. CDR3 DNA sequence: TGTGCCAGCAGCTCCGCGCGGGTAGCGGGGACGAGCTCCTACAATGAGCAGTTCTTC. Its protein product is CASSSARVAGTSSYNEQFF.

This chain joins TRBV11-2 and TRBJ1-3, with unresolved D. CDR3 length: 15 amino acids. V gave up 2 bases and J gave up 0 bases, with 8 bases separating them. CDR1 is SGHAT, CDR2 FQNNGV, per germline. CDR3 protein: CASSLSPFSGNTIYF. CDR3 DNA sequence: TGTGCCAGCAGCTTAAGCCCTTTCTCTGGAAACACCATATATTTT.

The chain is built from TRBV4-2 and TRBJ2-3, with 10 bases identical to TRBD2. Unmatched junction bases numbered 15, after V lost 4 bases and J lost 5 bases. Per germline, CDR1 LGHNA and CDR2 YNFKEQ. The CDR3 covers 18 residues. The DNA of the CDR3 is TGTGCCAGCAGCCTAATGTCGCAGGGGGGGACTAGCGTAGATACGCAGTATTTT. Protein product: CASSLMSQGGTSVDTQYF.

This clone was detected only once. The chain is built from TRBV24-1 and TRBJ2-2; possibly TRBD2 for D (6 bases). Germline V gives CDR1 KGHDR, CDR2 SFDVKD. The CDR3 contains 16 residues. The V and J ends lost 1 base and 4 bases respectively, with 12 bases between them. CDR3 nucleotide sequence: TGTGCCACCAGTGATTTTGGAGGGGAGAGCACCGGGGAGCTGTTTTTT. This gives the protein CATSDFGGESTGELFF.

Here the CDR3 reads CASSDAGGRTWPQHF. The DNA for the CDR3 is TGTGCCAGCAGTGACGCGGGGGGGAGGACTTGGCCCCAGCATTTT. The chain couples TRBV6-1 to TRBJ1-5; TRBD1 is a possible D gene (5 bases). The germline V and J ends were trimmed by 3 bases and 9 bases, with 18 bases remaining between them. CDR3 length equals 15 residues. The germline gives CDR1 MNHNS, CDR2 SASEGT.

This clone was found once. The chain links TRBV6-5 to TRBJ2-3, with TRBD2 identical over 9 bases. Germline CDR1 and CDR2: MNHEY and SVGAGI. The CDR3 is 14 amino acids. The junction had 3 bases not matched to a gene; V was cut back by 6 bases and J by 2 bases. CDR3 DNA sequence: TGTGCCAGCAGAAGACTAGCGGACACAGATACGCAGTATTTT. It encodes CASRRLADTDTQYF.

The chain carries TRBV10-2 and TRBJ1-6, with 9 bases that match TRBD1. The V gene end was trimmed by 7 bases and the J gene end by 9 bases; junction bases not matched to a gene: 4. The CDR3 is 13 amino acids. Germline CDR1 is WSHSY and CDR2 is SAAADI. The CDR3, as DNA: TGCGCCAGCAAGGGACAGGGAGCTTCACCCCTCCACTTT. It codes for CASKGQGASPLHF.

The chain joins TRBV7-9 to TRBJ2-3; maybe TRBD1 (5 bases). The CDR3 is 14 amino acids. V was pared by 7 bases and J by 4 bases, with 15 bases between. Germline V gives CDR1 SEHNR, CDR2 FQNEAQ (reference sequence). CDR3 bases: TGTGCCAGCACCCCCGACAGAAGGGCAGATACGCAGTATTTT. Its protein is CASTPDRRADTQYF.

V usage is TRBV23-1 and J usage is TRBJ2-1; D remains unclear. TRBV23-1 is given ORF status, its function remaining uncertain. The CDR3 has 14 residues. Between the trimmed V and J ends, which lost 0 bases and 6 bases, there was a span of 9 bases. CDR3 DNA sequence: TGCGCCAGCAGTCAATCCCGTAGCACCAATGAGCAGTTCTTC. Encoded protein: CASSQSRSTNEQFF.

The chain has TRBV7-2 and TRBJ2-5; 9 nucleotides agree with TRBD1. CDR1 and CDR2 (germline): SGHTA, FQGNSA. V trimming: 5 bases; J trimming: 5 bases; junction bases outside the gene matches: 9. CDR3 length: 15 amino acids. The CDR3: CASSPAGQGSETQYF. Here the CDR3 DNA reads TGTGCCAGCAGCCCAGCCGGACAGGGGAGCGAGACCCAGTACTTC.

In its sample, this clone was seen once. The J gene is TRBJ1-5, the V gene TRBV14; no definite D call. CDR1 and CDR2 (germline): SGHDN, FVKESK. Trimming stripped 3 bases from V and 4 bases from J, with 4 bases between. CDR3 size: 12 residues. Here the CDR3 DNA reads TGTGCCAGCAGCCAGACAAATCAGCCCCAGCATTTT. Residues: CASSQTNQPQHF. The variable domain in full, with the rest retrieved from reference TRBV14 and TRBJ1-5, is EAGVTQFPSHSVIEKGQTVTLRCDPISGHDNLYWYRRVMGKEIKFLLHFVKESKQDESGMPNNRFLAERTGGTYSTLKVQPAELEDSGVYFCASSQTNQPQHFGDGTRLSIL.

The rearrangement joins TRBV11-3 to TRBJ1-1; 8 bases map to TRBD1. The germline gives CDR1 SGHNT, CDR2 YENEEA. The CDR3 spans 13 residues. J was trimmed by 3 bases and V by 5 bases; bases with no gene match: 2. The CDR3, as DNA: TGTGCCAGCAGCCCACAGGGGGACACTGAAGCTTTCTTT. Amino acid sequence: CASSPQGDTEAFF.

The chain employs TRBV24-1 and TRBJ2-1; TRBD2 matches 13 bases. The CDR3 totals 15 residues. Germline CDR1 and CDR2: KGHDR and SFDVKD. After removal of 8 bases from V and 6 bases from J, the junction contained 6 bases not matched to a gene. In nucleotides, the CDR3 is TGTGCCACCACCTGGACTAGCGGGGGACCCAATGAGCAGTTCTTC. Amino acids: CATTWTSGGPNEQFF.

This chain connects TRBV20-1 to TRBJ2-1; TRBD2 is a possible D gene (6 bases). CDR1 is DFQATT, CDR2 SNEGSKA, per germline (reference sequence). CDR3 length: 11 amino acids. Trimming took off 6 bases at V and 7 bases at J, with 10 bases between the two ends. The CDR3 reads CSAIRGNEQFF. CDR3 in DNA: TGCAGTGCAATCCGGGGGAATGAGCAGTTCTTC.

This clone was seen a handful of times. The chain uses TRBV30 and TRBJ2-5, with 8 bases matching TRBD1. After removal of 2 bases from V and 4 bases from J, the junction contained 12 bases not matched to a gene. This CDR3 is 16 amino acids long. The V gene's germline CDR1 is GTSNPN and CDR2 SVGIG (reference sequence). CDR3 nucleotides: TGTGCCTGGAGTCCCACCGGGACAGGTACATTAGAGACCCAGTACTTC. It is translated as CAWSPTGTGTLETQYF.

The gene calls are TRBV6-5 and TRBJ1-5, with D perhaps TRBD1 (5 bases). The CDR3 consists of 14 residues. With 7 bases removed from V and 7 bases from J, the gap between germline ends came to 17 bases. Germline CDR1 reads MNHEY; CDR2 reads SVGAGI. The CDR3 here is CASNYGRGSQPQHF. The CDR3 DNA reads TGTGCCAGCAACTATGGGAGGGGAAGCCAGCCCCAGCATTTT.

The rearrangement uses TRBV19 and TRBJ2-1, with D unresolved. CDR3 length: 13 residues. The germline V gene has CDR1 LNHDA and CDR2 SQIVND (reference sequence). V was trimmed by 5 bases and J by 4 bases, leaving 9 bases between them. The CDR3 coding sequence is TGTGCCAGTAGTGCCCGAACTTACAATGAGCAGTTCTTC. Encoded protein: CASSARTYNEQFF.

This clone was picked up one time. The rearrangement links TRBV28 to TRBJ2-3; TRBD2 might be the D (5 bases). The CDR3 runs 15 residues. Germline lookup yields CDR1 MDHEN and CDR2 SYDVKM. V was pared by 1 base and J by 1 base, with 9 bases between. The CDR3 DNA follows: TGTGCCAGCAGTTTATCGGGGAAGGGCACAGATACGCAGTATTTT. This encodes CASSLSGKGTDTQYF.

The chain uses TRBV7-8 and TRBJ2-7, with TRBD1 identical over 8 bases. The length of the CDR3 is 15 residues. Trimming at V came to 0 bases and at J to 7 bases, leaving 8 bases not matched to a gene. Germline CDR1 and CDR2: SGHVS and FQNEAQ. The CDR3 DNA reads TGTGCCAGCAGCTTAGCACAGGGGGTCCTTACTGAGCAGTACTTC. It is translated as CASSLAQGVLTEQYF.

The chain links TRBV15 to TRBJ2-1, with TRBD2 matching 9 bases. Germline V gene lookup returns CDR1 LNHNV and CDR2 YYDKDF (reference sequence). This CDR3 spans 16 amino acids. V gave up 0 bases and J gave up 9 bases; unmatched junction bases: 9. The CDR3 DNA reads TGTGCCACCAGCAGAGATCGAGTAGCGGGAGTAAGTGAGCAGTTCTTC. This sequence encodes CATSRDRVAGVSEQFF.

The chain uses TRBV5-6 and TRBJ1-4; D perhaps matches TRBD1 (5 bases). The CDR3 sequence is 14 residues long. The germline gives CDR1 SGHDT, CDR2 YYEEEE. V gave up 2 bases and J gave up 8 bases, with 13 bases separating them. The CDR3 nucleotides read TGTGCCAGCAGCTTTCGGCAGGGAGGGGAAAAACTGTTTTTT. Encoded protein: CASSFRQGGEKLFF. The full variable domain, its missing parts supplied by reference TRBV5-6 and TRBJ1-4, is DAGVTQSPTHLIKTRGQQVTLRCSPKSGHDTVSWYQQALGQGPQFIFQYYEEEERQRGNFPDRFSGHQFPNYSSELNVNALLLGDSALYLCASSFRQGGEKLFFGSGTQLSVL.

CDR3 amino acids: CASSDTASGRIYNEQFF. For the CDR3, the DNA is TGCGCCAGCAGTGACACGGCTAGCGGGCGTATTTACAATGAGCAGTTCTTC. The chain is built from TRBV10-1 and TRBJ2-1; 8 positions agree with TRBD2. Germline values: CDR1 WNHNN, CDR2 SYGVQD (reference sequence). The CDR3 is made up of 17 amino acids. V lost 3 bases, J lost 4 bases, and 11 bases stayed unmatched.

The chain's CDR3 is CASSEVTSALNEQFF. The CDR3 nucleotides read TGTGCCAGCAGTGAGGTTACTAGCGCCCTCAATGAGCAGTTCTTC. The gene calls are TRBV6-4 and TRBJ2-1; 7 bases agree with TRBD2. Per the germline V gene, CDR1 is MRHNA and CDR2 is SNTAGT. There are 15 residues in the CDR3. Unmatched junction bases numbered 8, after V lost 3 bases and J lost 6 bases.

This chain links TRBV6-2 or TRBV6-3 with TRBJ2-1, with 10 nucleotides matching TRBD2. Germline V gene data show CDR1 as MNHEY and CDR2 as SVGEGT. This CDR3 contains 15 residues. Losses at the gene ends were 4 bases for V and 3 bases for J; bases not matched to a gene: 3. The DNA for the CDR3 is TGTGCCAGCAGTTCGGGACTAGCGCACTACAATGAGCAGTTCTTC. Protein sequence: CASSSGLAHYNEQFF.

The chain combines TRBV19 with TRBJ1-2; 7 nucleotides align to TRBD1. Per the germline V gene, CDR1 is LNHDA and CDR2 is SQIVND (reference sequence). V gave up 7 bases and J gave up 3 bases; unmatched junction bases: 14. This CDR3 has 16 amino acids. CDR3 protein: CASIPYRGGGDYGYTF. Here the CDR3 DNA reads TGTGCCAGTATCCCGTACAGGGGAGGCGGCGACTATGGCTACACCTTC.

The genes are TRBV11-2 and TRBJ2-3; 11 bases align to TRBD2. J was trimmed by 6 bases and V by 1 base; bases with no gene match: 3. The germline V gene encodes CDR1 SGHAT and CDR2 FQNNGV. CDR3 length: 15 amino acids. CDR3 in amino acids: CASSLVAGGLDTQYF. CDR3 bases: TGTGCCAGCAGCTTAGTAGCGGGAGGGCTGGATACGCAGTATTTT.

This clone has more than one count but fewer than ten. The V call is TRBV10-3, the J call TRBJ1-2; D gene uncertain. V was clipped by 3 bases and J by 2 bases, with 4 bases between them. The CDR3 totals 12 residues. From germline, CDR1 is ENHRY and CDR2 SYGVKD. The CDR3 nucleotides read TGTGCCATCAGTGAACAGAACTATGGCTACACCTTC. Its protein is CAISEQNYGYTF.